This T cell receptor (beta chain) was sequenced in a study of T cells in Graves' hyperthyroidism and ophthalmopathy. Amplification of TCR beta CDR3 regions used RNA as the template. In the first-round RT-PCR of the TCR CDR3, the HTBI primer set was used. TCRdb analysed the multiplex PCR reads with MiXCR anew, one entry per CDR3 protein. The repertoire holds roughly 550,000 distinct CDR3 sequences, with approximately 16% as singletons. A remark on this clonotype: Given a much more abundant clone one base away, this may be a read error.

CDR3 length equals 12 residues. The V and J ends lost 5 bases and 4 bases, in that order; junction bases with no gene match: 0. Germline V gene lookup returns CDR1 MNHEY and CDR2 SMNVEV (reference sequence). The chain carries TRBV27 and TRBJ1-2, with 8 nucleotides matching TRBD1. Sequencing input: blood. The sequence was collected from a woman in her 30s with Graves' ophthalmopathy. CDR3 in amino acids: CASSGTGYGYTF. CDR3 nucleotide sequence: TGTGCCAGCAGTGGGACAGGCTATGGCTACACCTTC.